The T cell receptor (beta chain) described here comes from a study of blood T cell repertoires in COVID-19. Study summary: The origin of the acute and convalescent COVID-19 samples was the United States, Italy and Spain. Sources were T cells, B-cell-depleted T cells, or PBMCs; the material itself was cDNA or gDNA.

As originally analysed: Reference gene primer amplification gave nucleated cell count estimates. The table came from immunoSEQ multiplex PCR; TCRdb's copy has only in-frame clones and leaves some out. V and J calls and clone size are as listed in that table; D and trimming were resolved from the DNA. The sample has about 150,000 clones; less than 90% are singletons. Germline V lookup: CDR1 MNHEY, CDR2 SVGAGI. The V gene end was trimmed by 5 bases and the J gene end by 4 bases; junction bases not matched to a gene: 7. This CDR3 has 14 residues. The clonotype originates from a woman aged 65 to 85 with acute or convalescent COVID-19. V and J are TRBV6-5 and TRBJ1-2; 7 bases align to TRBD1. Sequencing was performed on peripheral blood. The CDR3 coding sequence is TGTGCCAGCAGTACGACAGGGAAGGTCTATGGCTACACCTTC. Encoded protein: CASSTTGKVYGYTF.